This entry describes one T cell receptor (beta chain). The data belong to a study of identical twins. CDR1 and CDR2 from the germline V gene are SGHDT and YYEEEE. Deletions cut 4 bases from V and 0 bases from J, with 7 bases between. The CDR3 spans 14 residues. A universal primer binding site was introduced by template switching. The final cDNA contained unique molecular identifiers. TCRdb reprocessed the 5' RACE reads via MiXCR and lists one record per CDR3 protein. Of around 1.7 million distinct CDR3 sequences detected, under 35% appear once; the ten largest clones hold about 0.27%. The J gene is TRBJ1-4, the V gene TRBV5-6; D gene unclear. Input material: cord blood. The origin of this receptor is a newborn girl in good health. This CDR3 reads CASSPQPTNEKLFF. Written as DNA, the CDR3 is TGTGCCAGCAGCCCCCAGCCAACTAATGAAAAACTGTTTTTT. Using reference TRBV5-6 and TRBJ1-4 for the parts outside the CDR3, the full variable domain is DAGVTQSPTHLIKTRGQQVTLRCSPKSGHDTVSWYQQALGQGPQFIFQYYEEEERQRGNFPDRFSGHQFPNYSSELNVNALLLGDSALYLCASSPQPTNEKLFFGSGTQLSVL.